These 23 T cell receptor beta chains came from one sample sequenced in a study of T cell changes during pregnancy in multiple sclerosis. Some clones are missing from TCRdb's copy, which holds only in-frame ones; the method was immunoSEQ multiplex PCR. The sample consists of around 110,000 clones, under 95% of them appearing once. Source: peripheral blood, taken after pregnancy. Receptor source: a female donor with multiple sclerosis, enrolled in a pregnancy study.

This sequence joins TRBV2 and TRBJ2-7; 7 nucleotides match TRBD1. Trimming took 6 bases from V and 2 from J; bases not matched to a gene: 7. Germline CDR1 SNHLY, CDR2 FYNNEI. The CDR3 extends over 14 amino acids. The CDR3 sequence: CASSVDRSTYEQYF. The CDR3 bases are TGTGCCAGCAGCGTGGACAGGAGCACCTACGAGCAGTACTTC.

The rearrangement joins TRBV9 to TRBJ2-7; weak D call: TRBD1 (6 bases). The CDR3 extends over 14 amino acids. CDR1 is SGDLS, CDR2 YYNGEE, per germline. Trimming left V 0 bases short and J 0 bases short, with 7 bases between. This chain's CDR3 is CASSVGDTSYEQYF. The CDR3 nucleotides are TGTGCCAGCAGCGTAGGGGACACCTCCTACGAGCAGTACTTC.

This clone was observed a single time. The chain links TRBV7-9 to TRBJ1-2, with 12 nucleotides matching TRBD1. The CDR3 is 15 amino acids. Germline CDR1 and CDR2: SEHNR and FQNEAQ (reference sequence). V shed 7 bases and J 8 bases; nucleotides not matched to a gene: 11. Here the CDR3 DNA reads TGTGCCAGCACCCCTTCGGGACAGGGGGCGATCGGCTACACCTTC. Protein sequence: CASTPSGQGAIGYTF.

This chain joins TRBV9 and TRBJ1-2; D not certain. Germline V gene sequence: CDR1 SGDLS, CDR2 YYNGEE. This CDR3 comprises 12 residues. V was clipped by 6 bases and J by 5 bases, with 11 bases between them. In nucleotides, the CDR3 is TGTGCCAGCAACCAGAGGTCGTATGGCTACACCTTC. This codes for CASNQRSYGYTF.

This chain links TRBV7-9 with TRBJ2-4; D perhaps matches TRBD2 (5 bases). V lost 3 bases and J 0 bases, leaving 9 bases between the germline ends. This CDR3 comprises 15 residues. CDR1 is SEHNR and CDR2 is FQNEAQ in the germline V gene (reference sequence). CDR3 coding DNA: TGTGCCAGCAGCTTTGGAGGTGCAGCCAAAAACATTCAGTACTTC. Amino acid sequence: CASSFGGAAKNIQYF.

The rearrangement uses TRBV4-2 and TRBJ1-5, with 9 positions matching TRBD1. There are 18 residues in the CDR3. The V segment lost 1 base and the J segment 5 bases; nucleotides outside the gene matches: 12. Germline V gene sequence: CDR1 LGHNA, CDR2 YNFKEQ. The DNA of the CDR3 is TGTGCCAGCAGCCAAGGCGGGACAGGGATGTTTCAGGATCAGCCCCAGCATTTT. Translation: CASSQGGTGMFQDQPQHF.

V is TRBV10-3 and J is TRBJ1-3; maybe TRBD1 (6 bases). Trimming removed 5 bases from V and 0 bases from J, with 11 bases in between. The germline CDR1 and CDR2 sequences are ENHRY and SYGVKD. The CDR3 length is 15 residues. CDR3 coding DNA: TGTGCCATCAGTTGGGACATCAGCTCTGGAAACACCATATATTTT. Amino acids: CAISWDISSGNTIYF.

The CDR3 bases are TGCGCCAGCAGCCCCCAAACAGGGGGCTATTATAATGAGCAGTTCTTC. It translates to CASSPQTGGYYNEQFF. This chain links TRBV5-1 with TRBJ2-1; 9 bases agree with TRBD1. V was clipped by 4 bases and J by 7 bases; unmatched bases: 12. The CDR3 length is 16 residues. Germline lookup yields CDR1 SGHRS and CDR2 YFSETQ.

The chain employs TRBV6-1 and TRBJ1-2, with 8 positions matching TRBD1. Germline loops: CDR1 MNHNS, CDR2 SASEGT. This CDR3 is built from 15 residues. After removal of 8 bases from V and 3 bases from J, the junction contained 11 bases not matched to a gene. CDR3 residues: CASLYPQGADYGYTF. In nucleotides, the CDR3 is TGTGCCAGCCTCTACCCCCAGGGGGCTGACTATGGCTACACCTTC.

This chain uses TRBV18 with TRBJ1-2; 8 nucleotides align to TRBD1. The V segment lost 4 bases and the J segment 8 bases; nucleotides outside the gene matches: 12. The CDR3 runs 15 residues. Germline-derived CDR1 and CDR2 are KGHSH and LQKENI. CDR3 loop: CASSRGQATQGGYTF. CDR3 sequence (DNA): TGTGCCAGCTCACGGGGACAGGCCACCCAGGGGGGCTACACCTTC.

The chain employs TRBV19 and TRBJ1-5; 11 bases fit TRBD1. The CDR3 length is 19 residues. The germline V gene has CDR1 LNHDA and CDR2 SQIVND (reference sequence). The J segment lost 6 bases and the V segment lost 0 bases, leaving 13 bases of the junction unmatched. The CDR3 loop reads CASSIDRRTGGGGSQPQHF. The CDR3 nucleotides are TGTGCCAGTAGTATAGATCGCCGGACAGGGGGCGGTGGGTCTCAGCCCCAGCATTTT.

The chain combines TRBV11-2 with TRBJ1-2, with D possibly TRBD1 on 6 matching bases. There are 14 residues in the CDR3. V was shortened by 4 bases and J by 3 bases, with 12 bases between the two germline ends. Germline V CDR1 and CDR2: SGHAT, FQNNGV. The CDR3, as DNA: TGTGCCAGCAGCTCTGTTTACAGGGACTATGGCTACACCTTC. Its protein is CASSSVYRDYGYTF.

The rearrangement links TRBV29-1 to TRBJ1-1, with TRBD1 identical over 7 bases. V was clipped by 7 bases and J by 3 bases; unmatched bases: 8. The CDR3 sequence is 13 residues long. Per germline, CDR1 SQVTM and CDR2 ANQGSEA. This chain's CDR3 is CSAADRVDTEAFF. CDR3 bases: TGCAGCGCCGCCGACAGGGTCGACACTGAAGCTTTCTTT.

V gene TRBV2 combines with J gene TRBJ1-5, with 7 bases aligning to TRBD1. After removal of 4 bases from V and 6 bases from J, the junction contained 6 bases not matched to a gene. Per germline, CDR1 SNHLY and CDR2 FYNNEI. The CDR3 contains 14 residues. Written as DNA, the CDR3 is TGTGCCAGCAGTGCAACAGGGGCTGCTCAGCCCCAGCATTTT. Translation: CASSATGAAQPQHF.

In regard to this clone: At one end, the junction sequence differs from germline, possibly due to a read error. The chain joins TRBV7-8 to TRBJ2-7; possible D gene TRBD2, 6 bases. Germline-derived CDR1 and CDR2 are SGHVS and FQNEAQ. The CDR3 runs to 15 residues. The CDR3 bases are TGTGCCAGCAGCCGAAACCCGGGACTCCTACCCGAGGAGTACTTC. Translating it yields CASSRNPGLLPEEYF.

V usage is TRBV29-1 and J usage is TRBJ2-5, with 10 bases aligning to TRBD2. J gave up 5 bases and V 3 bases, and 6 bases lay outside the gene matches. Germline loops: CDR1 SQVTM, CDR2 ANQGSEA. This CDR3 is built from 14 residues. The CDR3 DNA is TGCAGCGTTGATTCTAGCGGGGGTCGGGAGACCCAGTACTTC. Its translation is CSVDSSGGRETQYF.

In DNA, the CDR3 is TGTGCCAGCAGCCCGGGACAGGGACGAAATCAGCCCCAGCATTTT. Residues: CASSPGQGRNQPQHF. The rearrangement links TRBV7-2 to TRBJ1-5; 9 positions match TRBD1. CDR1 is SGHTA and CDR2 is FQGNSA in the germline V gene. The CDR3 consists of 15 residues. The V and J ends lost 5 bases and 4 bases, in that order; junction bases with no gene match: 6.

This clone was recorded a few times. V is TRBV7-8 and J is TRBJ2-2, with D perhaps matching TRBD1 (5 bases). This CDR3 is 14 amino acids long. CDR1 and CDR2 (germline): SGHVS, FQNEAQ. Trimming removed 5 bases from V and 3 bases from J, with 10 bases in between. The chain's CDR3 is CASSARQHTGELFF. CDR3 in DNA: TGTGCCAGCAGCGCCCGACAGCACACCGGGGAGCTGTTTTTT.

This clone was seen a few times. This chain joins TRBV5-1 and TRBJ1-1; perhaps TRBD1 as D (6 bases). CDR3 length: 11 residues. Trimming removed 6 bases at V and 3 bases at J, with 6 bases between. Germline V gene data show CDR1 as SGHRS and CDR2 as YFSETQ. CDR3 amino acids: CASKGDTEAFF. The CDR3 DNA sequence: TGCGCCAGCAAGGGGGACACTGAAGCTTTCTTT. Variable domain in full (rest from reference TRBV5-1 and TRBJ1-1): KAGVTQTPRYLIKTRGQQVTLSCSPISGHRSVSWYQQTPGQGLQFLFEYFSETQRNKGNFPGRFSGRQFSNSRSEMNVSTLELGDSALYLCASKGDTEAFFGQGTRLTVV.

The chain combines TRBV4-1 with TRBJ2-5; 7 nucleotides agree with TRBD1. CDR1 is MGHRA, CDR2 YSYEKL, per germline. This CDR3 is built from 16 residues. V gave up 1 base and J gave up 2 bases; unmatched junction bases: 7. CDR3: CASSQASGTEQETQYF. For the CDR3, the DNA is TGCGCCAGCAGCCAAGCTTCCGGGACAGAACAAGAGACCCAGTACTTC.

The rearrangement links TRBV19 to TRBJ2-2; no clear D gene. From germline, CDR1 is LNHDA and CDR2 SQIVND (reference sequence). The V end lost 9 bases, the J end lost 1 base, and 6 bases lay between the germline ends. The CDR3 covers 12 residues. The CDR3 coding sequence is TGTGCCAGCAACGGGAACACCGGGGAGCTGTTTTTT. Amino acids: CASNGNTGELFF.

Written as DNA, the CDR3 is TGTGCCAGCAGCAGACCCGACAGGGAGACTGAAGCTTTCTTT. This encodes CASSRPDRETEAFF. This sequence joins TRBV7-9 and TRBJ1-1; 7 nucleotides match TRBD1. Germline V CDR1 and CDR2: SEHNR, FQNEAQ (reference sequence). The CDR3 has 14 amino acids. Unmatched junction bases numbered 8, after V lost 5 bases and J lost 5 bases.

This chain links TRBV29-1 with TRBJ1-1; tentative D call: TRBD1 (6 bases). Per the germline V gene, CDR1 is SQVTM and CDR2 is ANQGSEA. V was clipped by 2 bases and J by 4 bases, with 26 bases between them. This CDR3 contains 18 residues. CDR3 in DNA: TGCAGCGTTGAACCCCAGGGGAGGGGGATCGGTCGCGGCACTGAAGCTTTCTTT. Amino acids: CSVEPQGRGIGRGTEAFF.